This T cell receptor beta chain was sequenced in a study of T cell responses to AZD1222 COVID-19 vaccine (dated by TCRdb to the early 2020s). With regard to the full study: A total of more than 230 trial participants underwent TCR sequencing, of whom about 210 received two doses of AZD1222 and about 25 received two doses of the MenACWY control vaccine. Trial participants were enrolled by age into subgroups of 18-55, 56-69 and 70-plus years, and around 150, 29 and 61 TCR-sequenced participants, respectively, were included in these subgroups.

The CDR3 regions of human TCRbeta chains were subjected to immunosequencing. The authors processed their data as follows. TCRs in the repertoires were matched against a reference library of SARS-CoV-2-specific TCRs that had been generated with the MIRA antigen-specificity platform. Breadth meant the fraction of unique TCRs that were SARS-CoV-2-associated, whereas depth meant the fraction of total T cells that were SARS-CoV-2-associated. Using the MIRA data, each spike-specific TCR was mapped to the spike region that the TCR reacts to and placed in a CD4 or CD8 class. Log10-transformed breadth and depth values were compared by one-way ANOVA with Sidak's multiple comparisons tests. TCRdb provides this immuneACCESS table in a form limited to in-frame rearrangements. Some clones are lacking; in checked studies, under half of them reflect an unresolved V gene, and why the rest are absent is not known. Clone size and the V and J calls come from that table; the DNA yielded D and trimming. Recorded for this sample are tens of thousands of clones; roughly 90% of them occurred a single time. The top ten hold around 15% of the sample.

Of note for this clone: Its recognized antigen is unknown. Per-base quality was not reported, and no clone a single base away is much larger than it.

Broad study findings and their caveats: After two AZD1222 doses, spike-specific TCR breadth and depth were significantly higher than at day 0 and than in MenACWY recipients. Epitopes outside the regions mutated in the B.1.351 and B.1.1.7 variants were reportedly recognized by nearly half of the unique spike-specific TCRs. Because no samples from the day 14 peak response were available, repertoires could be characterized only after the peak T cell response. The whole spike protein was spanned by vaccine-associated CD4 TCRs, and dominant responses were seen in regions 160-218 and 743-854. Conclusions about previously exposed vaccinees were limited because only six AZD1222 recipients were SARS-CoV-2 seropositive at baseline. In the small 56-69-year group, the increase in depth fell short of significance, most likely because of low power. Participants were mostly white British and included more females than males, and it was suggested by the authors that clonal diversity may have been underestimated.

This sample's time point label indicates: about 28 days (+/-7) after the second vaccine dose. AZD1222 recipients with second doses at about 4 weeks or about 12 weeks were pooled, because spike-specific TCR depth and breadth did not differ between schedules. Vaccinee samples came from UK trials COV001 and COV002, including a single-blind randomized controlled phase 2/3 trial of AZD1222 (ChAdOx1 nCoV-19) in healthy adults. Trial participant PBMC samples were collected at day 0 and day 28 after the second dose for TCRbeta chain sequencing. The sequence derives from an adult who received the AZD1222 COVID-19 vaccine. Source: peripheral blood, taken 28 days after the second AZD1222 dose.

The bases are TGCGCCAGCAGCTTAGGTCCAGCGGGAGGACCGGAGACCCAGTACTTC. Its protein reads: CASSLGPAGGPETQYF. This chain joins TRBV5-1 to TRBJ2-5, and 9 junctional nucleotides match TRBD2. Counted from cysteine to phenylalanine, this CDR3 has 16 amino acids. Only the CDR3 part of the read is kept: 48 bases, read in frame from the first base. V loses 2 bases at its end and J loses 5 bases; junction bases beyond the gene matches: 10. CDR1 and CDR2 are read off the germline V gene as SGHRS and YFSETQ.